Below, 9 T cell receptor beta chains from the same sample are listed, as sequenced in a study of shared clonotypes between healthy human individuals. Measured with immunoSEQ multiplex PCR; TCRdb has only the in-frame clones, and not every one. The sample shows about 2.4 million clones, under 95% of them seen only once. Material for sequencing was naive CD4+ T cells from PBMCs. Subset defined: CD45RA+ positively selected. The origin of the receptors is a man in his late teens or twenties in good health. Some clones in this sample may be carry-over from other donors' samples.

This chain links TRBV28 with TRBJ1-2; D ambiguous. Trimming stripped 3 bases from V and 2 bases from J, with 13 bases between. The CDR3 totals 15 residues. Per the germline V gene, CDR1 is MDHEN and CDR2 is SYDVKM. The DNA of the CDR3 is TGTGCCAGCAGTTTGGACGGCACCTCAAACTATGGCTACACCTTC. The encoded protein is CASSLDGTSNYGYTF.

The DNA of the CDR3 is TGTGCCAGCAGCGTAGGCGGGGGGCGAGACGAGCAGTACTTC. Translating it yields CASSVGGGRDEQYF. V and J are TRBV9 and TRBJ2-7; TRBD2 aligns across 8 bases. V gave up 0 bases and J gave up 5 bases; unmatched junction bases: 4. The length of the CDR3 is 14 residues. Per the germline V gene, CDR1 is SGDLS and CDR2 is YYNGEE. Based on the CDR3 plus reference TRBV9 and TRBJ2-7, the full variable domain is DSGVTQTPKHLITATGQRVTLRCSPRSGDLSVYWYQQSLDQGLQFLIQYYNGEERAKGNILERFSAQQFPDLHSELNLSSLELGDSALYFCASSVGGGRDEQYFGPGTRLTVT.

Only one count was recorded for this clone. This chain connects TRBV6-5 to TRBJ2-5; 8 nucleotides match TRBD1. The CDR3 totals 15 residues. CDR1 and CDR2 from the germline V gene are MNHEY and SVGAGI. J was trimmed by 4 bases and V by 4 bases; bases with no gene match: 8. DNA for the CDR3: TGTGCCAGCAGTTCCAGGGGGCAATGGGGAGAGACCCAGTACTTC. Encoded protein: CASSSRGQWGETQYF.

V is TRBV7-9 and J is TRBJ1-1; D may be TRBD1 (5 bases). V was pared by 2 bases and J by 3 bases, with 16 bases between. From germline, CDR1 is SEHNR and CDR2 FQNEAQ (reference sequence). This CDR3 is 16 amino acids long. The CDR3 DNA reads as TGTGCCAGCAGCTTACGGGTTTGGGGACCGGACACTGAAGCTTTCTTT. As protein: CASSLRVWGPDTEAFF.

In nucleotides, the CDR3 is TGTGCCAGTCTTTCACCTAATACAGGACAGGGTACCCGAGAAAAACTGTTTTTT. Amino acids: CASLSPNTGQGTREKLFF. The chain recombines TRBV19 with TRBJ1-4; 8 bases align to TRBD1. Germline-derived CDR1 and CDR2 are LNHDA and SQIVND (reference sequence). The CDR3 consists of 18 residues. J was trimmed by 8 bases and V by 8 bases; bases with no gene match: 22.

The chain links TRBV4-1 to TRBJ2-1; the D is unclear. Germline CDR1 and CDR2: MGHRA and YSYEKL. This CDR3 has 16 amino acids. V shed 0 bases and J shed 2 bases, with 11 bases lying between them. The CDR3 sequence: CASSQEYSSPYNEQFF. The CDR3 nucleotides read TGCGCCAGCAGCCAAGAGTACAGTTCACCCTACAATGAGCAGTTCTTC.

Details on this clone: Other DNA sequences in this sample translate to the same CDR3. This chain joins TRBV5-1 and TRBJ1-2; TRBD1 matches at 7 bases. V lost 0 bases and J lost 4; bases outside the gene matches: 3. The CDR3 loop spans 14 amino acids. Germline-derived CDR1 and CDR2 are SGHRS and YFSETQ. The CDR3 DNA sequence: TGCGCCAGCAGCTTGGAACAGGGGATCTATGGCTACACCTTC. Protein product: CASSLEQGIYGYTF.

Here the CDR3 DNA reads TGTGCCAGCAACCTGCCCGGGACAGGATCCTACAATGAGCAGTTCTTC. Amino acids: CASNLPGTGSYNEQFF. This chain links TRBV28 with TRBJ2-1; TRBD1 aligns across 8 bases. The CDR3 sequence is 16 residues long. The V and J ends lost 7 bases and 1 base, in that order; junction bases with no gene match: 9. The germline CDR1 and CDR2 sequences are MDHEN and SYDVKM. The entire variable domain, with the rest obtained from reference TRBV28 and TRBJ2-1, is as follows: DVKVTQSSRYLVKRTGEKVFLECVQDMDHENMFWYRQDPGLGLRLIYFSYDVKMKEKGDIPEGYSVSREKKERFSLILESASTNQTSMYLCASNLPGTGSYNEQFFGPGTRLTVL.

J is TRBJ1-1 and V is TRBV28, with a tentative D call TRBD1 (5 bases). Germline V gene lookup returns CDR1 MDHEN and CDR2 SYDVKM. The CDR3 consists of 13 residues. Between the trimmed V and J ends, which lost 6 bases and 2 bases, there was a span of 10 bases. The CDR3 region has the DNA TGTGCCAGCAGCCGGGACTCAAACACTGAAGCTTTCTTT. This translates into CASSRDSNTEAFF.